Shown below are 29 T cell receptor beta chains from a single sample sequenced in a study of T cell repertoires in cytomegalovirus infection. In TCRdb, the reads were re-called with MiXCR into one record per CDR3 protein. The repertoire consists of under 850,000 distinct CDR3 sequences, with 33% occurring once and the leading ten covering roughly 18%. These receptors have no identified antigens. Sequencing was performed on cultured PBMCs, taken from culture after CMV antigen stimulation. These receptor sequences come from a human donor in good health (CMV status not recorded). Some clones in this sample may be carry-over from other donors' samples.

In its sample, this clonotype was seen a few times. The CDR3 DNA reads TGTGCCAGCAGTCCGGGCGGCAGCCTCGGTTTGAATGAGCAGTTCTTC. Residues: CASSPGGSLGLNEQFF. This chain connects TRBV12-3 or TRBV12-4 to TRBJ2-1; D gene uncertain. The CDR3 has 16 amino acids. V was cut by 5 bases and J by 7 bases, with 21 bases left in between.

Only a few counts were recorded for this clonotype. J is TRBJ1-6 and V is TRBV20-1; 11 nucleotides align to TRBD1. V was clipped by 6 bases and J by 9 bases; unmatched bases: 4. The CDR3 spans 13 residues. In germline, CDR1 is DFQATT, CDR2 SNEGSKA (reference sequence). The CDR3 region has the DNA TGCAGTGCCCCCGGGACAGGGGGTTCACCCCTCCACTTT. Its protein product is CSAPGTGGSPLHF.

In its sample, this clonotype was seen a few times. The CDR3 DNA sequence: TGTGCCAGCAGCTCACCACCAGGGGCGGATGGCTACACCTTC. Translation: CASSSPPGADGYTF. V and J are TRBV7-9 and TRBJ1-2, with D perhaps matching TRBD1 (6 bases). Germline CDR1 and CDR2: SEHNR and FQNEAQ (reference sequence). Trimming removed 4 bases at V and 6 bases at J, with 15 bases between. The CDR3 totals 14 residues.

This clonotype was counted between two and nine times. The chain links TRBV4-2 to TRBJ2-7; D gene unclear. This CDR3 is 14 amino acids long. V was shortened by 2 bases and J by 2 bases, with 10 bases between the two germline ends. Germline CDR1 is LGHNA and CDR2 is YNFKEQ. This CDR3 is CASSQPSGAYEQYF. The CDR3 coding sequence is TGTGCCAGCAGCCAACCTAGTGGGGCCTACGAGCAGTACTTC.

This clonotype turned up a few times. The rearrangement links TRBV10-3 to TRBJ2-3; 7 bases are shared with TRBD1. This CDR3 region has 16 residues. Germline V gene lookup returns CDR1 ENHRY and CDR2 SYGVKD. J was trimmed by 5 bases and V by 6 bases; bases with no gene match: 14. CDR3 sequence reads: CAIRDPRKGGEDTQYF. CDR3 bases: TGTGCCATCAGAGACCCCCGTAAAGGGGGCGAAGATACGCAGTATTTT.

A remark on this clonotype: The germline gene is not matched at one end of the junction; a read error may be the cause. The chain recombines TRBV7-2 with TRBJ1-2; maybe TRBD1 (5 bases). This CDR3 contains 12 residues. Germline assignment: CDR1 SGHTA and CDR2 FQGNSA. The CDR3 sequence is CGSSLEGYGYTF. CDR3 nucleotides: TGTGGCAGCAGCTTGGAGGGGTATGGCTACACCTTC.

The chain employs TRBV7-9 and TRBJ2-7; a possible D gene is TRBD2 (6 bases). Germline assignment: CDR1 SEHNR and CDR2 FQNEAQ (reference sequence). The germline V and J ends were trimmed by 5 bases and 2 bases, with 13 bases remaining between them. CDR3 size: 14 residues. This CDR3 is CASSPSGVPYEQYF. DNA for the CDR3: TGTGCCAGCAGCCCCTCGGGGGTCCCCTACGAGCAGTACTTC.

The V call is TRBV7-8, the J call TRBJ1-1; 7 positions match TRBD1. CDR1 and CDR2 from the germline V gene are SGHVS and FQNEAQ. V was clipped by 4 bases and J by 7 bases; unmatched bases: 6. The CDR3 covers 13 residues. The CDR3, as DNA: TGTGCCAGCAGCTATCGACAGGGACTTGAAGCTTTCTTT. Its translation is CASSYRQGLEAFF.

The rearrangement links TRBV6-8 to TRBJ1-2, with D perhaps matching TRBD1 (5 bases). Germline V gene data show CDR1 as MNHGY and CDR2 as SAAAGT. Trimming cost V 8 bases and J 6 bases, with 19 bases left between them. The CDR3 spans 14 residues. The CDR3 sequence is CASLPLGGRDGYTF. The DNA for the CDR3 is TGTGCCAGCCTCCCTCTCGGGGGACGGGATGGCTACACCTTC.

DNA of the CDR3: TGTGCCAGCAGCCCTCGCGGACGGGAGGGCTACGAGCAGTACTTC. Its protein is CASSPRGREGYEQYF. The V call is TRBV9, the J call TRBJ2-7; 8 nucleotides align to TRBD2. The germline CDR1 and CDR2 sequences are SGDLS and YYNGEE. The junction had 9 bases not matched to a gene; V was cut back by 4 bases and J by 3 bases. CDR3 length equals 15 residues. The full variable domain, its missing parts supplied by reference TRBV9 and TRBJ2-7, is DSGVTQTPKHLITATGQRVTLRCSPRSGDLSVYWYQQSLDQGLQFLIQYYNGEERAKGNILERFSAQQFPDLHSELNLSSLELGDSALYFCASSPRGREGYEQYFGPGTRLTVT.

This chain uses TRBV7-2 with TRBJ2-2, with 7 bases identical to TRBD1. The V gene end was trimmed by 3 bases and the J gene end by 4 bases; junction bases not matched to a gene: 8. From germline, CDR1 is SGHTA and CDR2 FQGNSA. This CDR3 is 16 amino acids long. CDR3 in amino acids: CASSFGDSLLTGELFF. DNA of the CDR3: TGTGCCAGCAGCTTTGGGGACAGTCTACTCACCGGGGAGCTGTTTTTT.

This sequence joins TRBV29-1 and TRBJ1-6, with D hard to call. Germline lookup yields CDR1 SQVTM and CDR2 ANQGSEA. Trimming took off 7 bases at V and 9 bases at J, with 16 bases between the two ends. The CDR3 sequence is 13 residues long. The CDR3 protein is CSAVEGSGSPLHF. The CDR3 DNA is TGCAGCGCCGTTGAGGGTTCAGGTTCACCCCTCCACTTT.

The chain links TRBV4-2 to TRBJ2-3; the D gene could be TRBD1 or TRBD2 (5 bases each). Trimming took off 2 bases at V and 4 bases at J, with 10 bases between the two ends. The CDR3 totals 14 residues. Germline lookup yields CDR1 LGHNA and CDR2 YNFKEQ. CDR3 sequence reads: CASSQMGVADTQYF. The DNA of the CDR3 is TGTGCCAGCAGCCAAATGGGGGTCGCAGATACGCAGTATTTT.

This clonotype was counted between two and nine times. The V call is TRBV28, the J call TRBJ1-4; D unresolved. This CDR3 is 14 amino acids long. The V gene's germline CDR1 is MDHEN and CDR2 SYDVKM. The germline V and J ends were trimmed by 7 bases and 7 bases, with 16 bases remaining between them. The CDR3 sequence is CASTPGYAFEKLFF. The DNA for the CDR3 is TGTGCCAGCACCCCAGGTTACGCCTTTGAAAAACTGTTTTTT.

J is TRBJ2-2 and V is TRBV12-3 or TRBV12-4; 7 nucleotides line up with TRBD1. The CDR3 runs 15 residues. The J segment lost 7 bases and the V segment lost 4 bases, leaving 9 bases of the junction unmatched. The CDR3 DNA reads as TGTGCCAGCAGTTCCCAGACAGGGTCGGGCGGGGAGCTGTTTTTT. Amino acids: CASSSQTGSGGELFF.

This clonotype was seen a few times. The chain employs TRBV3-1 and TRBJ2-1; D gene ambiguous. The CDR3 runs 13 residues. V lost 0 bases and J 10 bases, leaving 10 bases between the germline ends. CDR1 is LGHDT, CDR2 YNNKEL, per germline (reference sequence). The CDR3 here is CASSQDPSHEQFF. CDR3 sequence (DNA): TGTGCCAGCAGCCAAGATCCCAGTCACGAGCAGTTCTTC.

The chain joins TRBV20-1 to TRBJ2-1, with TRBD2 identical over 12 bases. The CDR3 covers 14 residues. Germline CDR1 is DFQATT and CDR2 is SNEGSKA (reference sequence). V dropped 6 bases and J dropped 2; count of bases not matched to a gene: 2. The CDR3 DNA follows: TGCAGTGCCACTAGCGGGAGGCCCTACAATGAGCAGTTCTTC. Protein sequence: CSATSGRPYNEQFF.

The rearrangement joins TRBV5-1 to TRBJ2-1; TRBD1 matches 9 bases. Germline V CDR1 and CDR2: SGHRS, YFSETQ. V was pared by 4 bases and J by 7 bases, with 6 bases of the junction left unmatched. CDR3 length: 14 residues. The CDR3 here is CASSVDRGGNEQFF. The CDR3, as DNA: TGCGCCAGCAGCGTGGACAGGGGTGGAAATGAGCAGTTCTTC. The full variable domain, completed using reference TRBV5-1 and TRBJ2-1, is KAGVTQTPRYLIKTRGQQVTLSCSPISGHRSVSWYQQTPGQGLQFLFEYFSETQRNKGNFPGRFSGRQFSNSRSEMNVSTLELGDSALYLCASSVDRGGNEQFFGPGTRLTVL.

In its sample, this clonotype was seen many times. The genes are TRBV4-1 and TRBJ2-7, with D uncertain. V lost 1 base and J 0 bases, leaving 10 bases between the germline ends. Germline V gene sequence: CDR1 MGHRA, CDR2 YSYEKL. This CDR3 is 15 amino acids long. CDR3 sequence: CASSQVSSSSYEQYF. CDR3 DNA sequence: TGCGCCAGCAGCCAAGTGTCCAGTAGCTCCTACGAGCAGTACTTC.

The chain carries TRBV7-9 and TRBJ1-6; 7 positions agree with TRBD1. Germline V lookup: CDR1 SEHNR, CDR2 FQNEAQ (reference sequence). The CDR3 sequence is 14 residues long. V shed 8 bases, J shed 2 bases, and the junction held 3 bases outside the gene matches. The CDR3 nucleotides are TGTGCCAGCCAGACAGGGACCTATAATTCACCCCTCCACTTT. It codes for CASQTGTYNSPLHF.

This clonotype occurred a few times. The V call is TRBV15, the J call TRBJ1-2; unclear D gene. CDR1 and CDR2 from the germline V gene are LNHNV and YYDKDF (reference sequence). Trimming took off 6 bases at V and 0 bases at J, with 11 bases between the two ends. The CDR3 spans 14 residues. The CDR3 DNA is TGTGCCACCAGATCTGGGAACACTAACTATGGCTACACCTTC. Its protein product is CATRSGNTNYGYTF.

This chain joins TRBV4-2 and TRBJ1-6; TRBD1 agrees at 7 bases. From germline, CDR1 is LGHNA and CDR2 YNFKEQ. This CDR3 is built from 15 residues. V shed 1 base, J shed 8 bases, and the junction held 5 bases outside the gene matches. This chain's CDR3 is CASSQGRQGDSPLHF. The CDR3 DNA reads TGTGCCAGCAGCCAAGGCAGGCAGGGGGATTCACCCCTCCACTTT.

The rearrangement uses TRBV7-2 and TRBJ1-2; D gene uncertain. The CDR3 has 13 residues. Trimming took off 2 bases at V and 5 bases at J, with 9 bases between the two ends. Germline V gene lookup returns CDR1 SGHTA and CDR2 FQGNSA. DNA of the CDR3: TGTGCCAGCAGCTTACGGGTAGGGTATGGCTACACCTTC. Translated: CASSLRVGYGYTF.

The J gene is TRBJ2-1, the V gene TRBV28; D perhaps matches TRBD2 (5 bases). V was trimmed by 4 bases and J by 2 bases, leaving 12 bases between them. This CDR3 contains 15 residues. Germline loops: CDR1 MDHEN, CDR2 SYDVKM. CDR3 amino acids: CASSSLTGTYNEQFF. The CDR3 DNA sequence: TGTGCCAGCAGTTCCCTTACGGGGACCTACAATGAGCAGTTCTTC. The whole variable domain, remainder taken from reference TRBV28 and TRBJ2-1, is DVKVTQSSRYLVKRTGEKVFLECVQDMDHENMFWYRQDPGLGLRLIYFSYDVKMKEKGDIPEGYSVSREKKERFSLILESASTNQTSMYLCASSSLTGTYNEQFFGPGTRLTVL.

Many counts were recorded for this clonotype. The chain has TRBV7-2 and TRBJ2-7, with 9 bases identical to TRBD1. The CDR3 is 14 amino acids. V trimming: 5 bases; J trimming: 2 bases; junction bases outside the gene matches: 4. The germline CDR1 and CDR2 sequences are SGHTA and FQGNSA. The CDR3 coding sequence is TGTGCCAGCAGCCCTAGGACAGGGGCCTACGAGCAGTACTTC. Protein: CASSPRTGAYEQYF. Complete variable domain (other parts from reference TRBV7-2 and TRBJ2-7): GAGVSQSPSNKVTEKGKDVELRCDPISGHTALYWYRQSLGQGLEFLIYFQGNSAPDKSGLPSDRFSAERTGGSVSTLTIQRTQQEDSAVYLCASSPRTGAYEQYFGPGTRLTVT.

This chain joins TRBV27 and TRBJ2-7; possibly TRBD2 for D (5 bases). Germline CDR1 MNHEY, CDR2 SMNVEV (reference sequence). Trimming stripped 2 bases from V and 0 bases from J, with 11 bases between. CDR3 length: 15 amino acids. CDR3 amino acids: CASSLKSGYSYEQYF. CDR3 nucleotides: TGTGCCAGCAGTTTAAAAAGCGGATACTCCTACGAGCAGTACTTC.

This clonotype was detected a few times. The V gene is TRBV7-8, the J gene TRBJ1-3, with TRBD1 as a possible D gene (5 bases). The length of the CDR3 is 15 residues. The V end was cut by 4 bases, the J end by 0 bases, with 10 bases between. Germline V gene sequence: CDR1 SGHVS, CDR2 FQNEAQ. The CDR3 bases are TGTGCCAGCAGCTACGACGGGGGCTCTGGAAACACCATATATTTT. Amino acids: CASSYDGGSGNTIYF. Full variable domain (rest looked up from reference TRBV7-8 and TRBJ1-3): GAGVSQSPRYKVAKRGQDVALRCDPISGHVSLFWYQQALGQGPEFLTYFQNEAQLDKSGLPSDRFFAERPEGSVSTLKIQRTQQEDSAVYLCASSYDGGSGNTIYFGEGSWLTVV.

Here the CDR3 reads CASSLGRGQVEQFF. The DNA of the CDR3 is TGTGCCAGCAGCTTAGGCAGGGGGCAGGTTGAGCAGTTCTTC. The J gene is TRBJ2-1, the V gene TRBV7-9; 8 positions agree with TRBD1. This CDR3 region has 14 residues. The J segment lost 9 bases and the V segment lost 1 base, leaving 5 bases of the junction unmatched. CDR1 and CDR2 (germline): SEHNR, FQNEAQ (reference sequence).

This clonotype came up a few times. The chain joins TRBV7-6 to TRBJ1-3; D might be TRBD1 (5 bases). CDR3 length: 17 amino acids. CDR1 is SGHVS, CDR2 FNYEAQ, per germline. The V and J ends lost 0 bases and 0 bases respectively, with 12 bases between them. CDR3 DNA sequence: TGTGCCAGCAGCTTAGCGCTGCGGGACTTCTCTGGAAACACCATATATTTT. Protein sequence: CASSLALRDFSGNTIYF.